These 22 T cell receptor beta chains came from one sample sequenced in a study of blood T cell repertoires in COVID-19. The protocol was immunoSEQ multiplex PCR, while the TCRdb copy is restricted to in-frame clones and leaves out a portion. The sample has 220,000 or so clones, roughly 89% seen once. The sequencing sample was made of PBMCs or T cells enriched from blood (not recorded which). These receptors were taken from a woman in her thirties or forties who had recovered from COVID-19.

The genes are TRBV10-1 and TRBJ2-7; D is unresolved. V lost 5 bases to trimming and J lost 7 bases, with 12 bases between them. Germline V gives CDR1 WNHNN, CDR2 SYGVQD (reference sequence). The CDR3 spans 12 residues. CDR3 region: CASSNQAREQYV. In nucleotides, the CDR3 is TGCGCCAGCAGTAACCAAGCGAGAGAGCAGTACGTC.

The chain's CDR3 is CASSTVQRRGDEQFF. CDR3 in DNA: TGCGCCAGCAGCACGGTCCAGCGGAGGGGAGATGAGCAGTTCTTC. J is TRBJ2-1 and V is TRBV5-1, with D tentatively TRBD2 (6 bases). Germline loops: CDR1 SGHRS, CDR2 YFSETQ. Trimming stripped 4 bases from V and 8 bases from J, with 19 bases between. The CDR3 is 15 residues long.

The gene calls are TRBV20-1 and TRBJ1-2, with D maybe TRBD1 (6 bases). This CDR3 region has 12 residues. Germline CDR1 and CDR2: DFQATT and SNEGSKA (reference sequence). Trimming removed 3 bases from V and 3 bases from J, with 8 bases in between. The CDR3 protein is CSASRTDYGYTF. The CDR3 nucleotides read TGCAGTGCTAGTCGGACAGACTATGGCTACACCTTC.

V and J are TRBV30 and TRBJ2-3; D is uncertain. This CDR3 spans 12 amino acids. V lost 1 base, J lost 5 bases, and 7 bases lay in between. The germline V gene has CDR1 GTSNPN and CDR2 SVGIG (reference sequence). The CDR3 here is CAWSGQEDTQYF. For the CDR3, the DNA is TGTGCCTGGAGTGGGCAGGAAGATACGCAGTATTTT.

CDR3 bases: TGTGCCAGCAGCTTGGGACTCCTTAGCAATCAGCCCCAGCATTTT. Amino acids: CASSLGLLSNQPQHF. V usage is TRBV11-2 and J usage is TRBJ1-5, with D possibly TRBD1 on 5 matching bases. This CDR3 spans 15 amino acids. Trimming shortened V by 3 bases and J by 0 bases, and 9 bases separated the two germline ends. The germline V gene encodes CDR1 SGHAT and CDR2 FQNNGV.

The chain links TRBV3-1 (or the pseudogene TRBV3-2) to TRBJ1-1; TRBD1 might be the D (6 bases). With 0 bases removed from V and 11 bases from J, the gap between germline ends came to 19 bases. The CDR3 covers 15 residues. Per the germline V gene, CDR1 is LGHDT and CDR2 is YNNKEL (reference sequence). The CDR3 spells CASSQDGWQGFDAFF. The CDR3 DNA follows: TGTGCCAGCAGCCAAGATGGGTGGCAGGGGTTTGACGCTTTCTTT.

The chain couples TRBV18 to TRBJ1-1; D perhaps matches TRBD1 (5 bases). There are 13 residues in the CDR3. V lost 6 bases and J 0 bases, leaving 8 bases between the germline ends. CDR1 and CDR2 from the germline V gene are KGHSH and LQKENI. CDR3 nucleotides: TGTGCCAGCTCGACAGCTATGAACACTGAAGCTTTCTTT. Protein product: CASSTAMNTEAFF.

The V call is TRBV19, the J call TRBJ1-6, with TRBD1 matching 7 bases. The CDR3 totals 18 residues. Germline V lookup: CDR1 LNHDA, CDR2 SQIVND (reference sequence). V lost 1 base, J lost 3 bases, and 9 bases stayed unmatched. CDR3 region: CASSIAPLGGDYNSPLHF. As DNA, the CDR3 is TGTGCCAGTAGTATAGCCCCACTAGGGGGCGACTATAATTCACCCCTCCACTTT.

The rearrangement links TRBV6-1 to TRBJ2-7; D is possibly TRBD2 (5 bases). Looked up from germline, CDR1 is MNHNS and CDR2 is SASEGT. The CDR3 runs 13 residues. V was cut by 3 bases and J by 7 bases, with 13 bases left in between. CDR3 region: CASSDGISGEQYF. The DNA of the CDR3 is TGTGCCAGCAGTGACGGGATTTCGGGGGAGCAGTACTTC.

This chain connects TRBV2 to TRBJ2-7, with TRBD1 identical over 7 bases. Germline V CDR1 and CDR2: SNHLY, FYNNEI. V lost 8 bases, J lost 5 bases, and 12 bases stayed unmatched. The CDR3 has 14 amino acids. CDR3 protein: CASDITGVGHEQYF. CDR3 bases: TGTGCCAGCGACATTACAGGGGTTGGCCACGAGCAGTACTTC. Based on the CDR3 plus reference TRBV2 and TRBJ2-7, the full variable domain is EPEVTQTPSHQVTQMGQEVILRCVPISNHLYFYWYRQILGQKVEFLVSFYNNEISEKSEIFDDQFSVERPDGSNFTLKIRSTKLEDSAMYFCASDITGVGHEQYFGPGTRLTVT.

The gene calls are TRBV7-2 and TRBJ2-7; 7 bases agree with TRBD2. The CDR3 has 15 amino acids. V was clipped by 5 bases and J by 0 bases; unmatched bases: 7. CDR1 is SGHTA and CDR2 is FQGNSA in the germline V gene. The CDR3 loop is CASSIGGGSSYEQYF. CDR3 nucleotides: TGTGCCAGCAGCATCGGCGGGGGAAGCTCCTACGAGCAGTACTTC.

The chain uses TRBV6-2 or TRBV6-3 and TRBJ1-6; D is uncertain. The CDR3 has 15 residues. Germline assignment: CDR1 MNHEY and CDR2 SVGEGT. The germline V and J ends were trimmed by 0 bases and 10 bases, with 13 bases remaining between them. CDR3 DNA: TGTGCCAGCAGTTACTCCGAAGCATCTGAGTCACCCCTCCACTTT. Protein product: CASSYSEASESPLHF.

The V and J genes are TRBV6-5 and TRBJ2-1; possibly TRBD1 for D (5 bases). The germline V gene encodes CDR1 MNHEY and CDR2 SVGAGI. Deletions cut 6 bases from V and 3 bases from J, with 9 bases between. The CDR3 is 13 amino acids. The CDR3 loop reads CASRQDSYNEQFF. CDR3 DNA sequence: TGTGCCAGCAGGCAAGACAGCTACAATGAGCAGTTCTTC.

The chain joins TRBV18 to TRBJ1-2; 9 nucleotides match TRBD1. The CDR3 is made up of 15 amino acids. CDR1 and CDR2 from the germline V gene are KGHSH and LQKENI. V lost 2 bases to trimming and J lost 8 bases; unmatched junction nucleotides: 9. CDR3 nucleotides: TGTGCCAGCTCACCATCCCGGGACAGGGAAAGGGGCTACACCTTC. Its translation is CASSPSRDRERGYTF. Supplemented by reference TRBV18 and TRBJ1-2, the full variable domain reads NAGVMQNPRHLVRRRGQEARLRCSPMKGHSHVYWYRQLPEEGLKFMVYLQKENIIDESGMPKERFSAEFPKEGPSILRIQQVVRGDSAAYFCASSPSRDRERGYTFGSGTRLTVV.

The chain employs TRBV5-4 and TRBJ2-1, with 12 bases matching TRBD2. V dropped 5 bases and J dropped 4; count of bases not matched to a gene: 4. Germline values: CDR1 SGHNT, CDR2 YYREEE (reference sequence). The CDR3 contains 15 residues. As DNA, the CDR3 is TGTGCCAGCAGTTCTGGGACTAGCGGGTACAATGAGCAGTTCTTC. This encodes CASSSGTSGYNEQFF. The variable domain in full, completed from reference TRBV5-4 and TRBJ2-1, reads ETGVTQSPTHLIKTRGQQVTLRCSSQSGHNTVSWYQQALGQGPQFIFQYYREEENGRGNFPPRFSGLQFPNYSSELNVNALELDDSALYLCASSSGTSGYNEQFFGPGTRLTVL.

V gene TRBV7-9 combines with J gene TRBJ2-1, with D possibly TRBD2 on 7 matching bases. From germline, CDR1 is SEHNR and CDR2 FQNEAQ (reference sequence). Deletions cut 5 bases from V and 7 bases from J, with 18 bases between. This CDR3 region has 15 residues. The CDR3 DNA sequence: TGTGCCAGCAGCCTGGTGGGGGGGCTCGTGAATGAGCAGTTCTTC. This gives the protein CASSLVGGLVNEQFF.

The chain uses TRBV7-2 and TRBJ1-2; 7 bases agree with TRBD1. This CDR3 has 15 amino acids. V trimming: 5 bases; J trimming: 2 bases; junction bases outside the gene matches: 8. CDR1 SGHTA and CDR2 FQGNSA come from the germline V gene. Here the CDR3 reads CASSPSGGGNYGYTF. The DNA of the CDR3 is TGTGCCAGCAGCCCTTCGGGAGGGGGCAACTATGGCTACACCTTC.

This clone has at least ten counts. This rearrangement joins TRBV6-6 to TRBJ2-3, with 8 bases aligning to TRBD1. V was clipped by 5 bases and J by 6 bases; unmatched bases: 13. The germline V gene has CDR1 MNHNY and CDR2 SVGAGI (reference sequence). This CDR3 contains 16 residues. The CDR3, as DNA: TGTGCCAGCAGTCGACGGACAGGGCATGAAGGGGATACGCAGTATTTT. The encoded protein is CASSRRTGHEGDTQYF.

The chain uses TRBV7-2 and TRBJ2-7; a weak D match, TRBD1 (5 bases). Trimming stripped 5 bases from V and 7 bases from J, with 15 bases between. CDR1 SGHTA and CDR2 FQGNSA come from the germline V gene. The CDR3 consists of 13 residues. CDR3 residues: CASSPRTPREQYF. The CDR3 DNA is TGTGCCAGCAGCCCGAGGACACCCCGGGAGCAGTACTTC.

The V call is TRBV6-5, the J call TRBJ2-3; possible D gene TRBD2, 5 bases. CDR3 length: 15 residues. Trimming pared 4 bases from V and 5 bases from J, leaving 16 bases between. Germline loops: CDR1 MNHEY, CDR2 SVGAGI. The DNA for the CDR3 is TGTGCCAGCAGTTTCGGGGAGAGTGGCGTAGATACGCAGTATTTT. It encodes CASSFGESGVDTQYF.

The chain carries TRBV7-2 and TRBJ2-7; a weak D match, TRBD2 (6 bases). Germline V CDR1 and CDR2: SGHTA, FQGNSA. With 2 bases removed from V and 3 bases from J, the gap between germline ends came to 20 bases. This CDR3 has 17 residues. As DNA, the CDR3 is TGTGCCAGCAGCTTAAGGCCCACCGGGAGTAGGTTCTACGAGCAGTACGTC. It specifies CASSLRPTGSRFYEQYV.

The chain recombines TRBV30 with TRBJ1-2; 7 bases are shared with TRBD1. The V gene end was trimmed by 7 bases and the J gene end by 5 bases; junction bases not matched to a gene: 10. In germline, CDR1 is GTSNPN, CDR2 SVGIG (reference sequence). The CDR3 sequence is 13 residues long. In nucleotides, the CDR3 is TGTGCCTCCTCCGGGACAGCGCCGTATGGCTACACCTTC. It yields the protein CASSGTAPYGYTF.